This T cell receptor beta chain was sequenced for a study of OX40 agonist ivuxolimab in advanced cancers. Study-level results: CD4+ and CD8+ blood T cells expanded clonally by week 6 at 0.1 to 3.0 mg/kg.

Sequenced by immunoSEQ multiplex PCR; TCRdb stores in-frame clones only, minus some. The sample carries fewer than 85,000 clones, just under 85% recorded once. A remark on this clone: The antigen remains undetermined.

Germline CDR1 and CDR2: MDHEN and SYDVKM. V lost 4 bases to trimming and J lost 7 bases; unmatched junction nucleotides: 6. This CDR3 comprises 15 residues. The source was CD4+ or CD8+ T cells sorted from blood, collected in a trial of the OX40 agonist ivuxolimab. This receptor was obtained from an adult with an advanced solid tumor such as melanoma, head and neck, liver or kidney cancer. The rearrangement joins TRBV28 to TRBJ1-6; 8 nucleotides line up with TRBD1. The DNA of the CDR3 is TGTGCCAGCAGTTCCTCGACAGGGGAGAATTCACCCCTCCACTTT. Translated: CASSSSTGENSPLHF.